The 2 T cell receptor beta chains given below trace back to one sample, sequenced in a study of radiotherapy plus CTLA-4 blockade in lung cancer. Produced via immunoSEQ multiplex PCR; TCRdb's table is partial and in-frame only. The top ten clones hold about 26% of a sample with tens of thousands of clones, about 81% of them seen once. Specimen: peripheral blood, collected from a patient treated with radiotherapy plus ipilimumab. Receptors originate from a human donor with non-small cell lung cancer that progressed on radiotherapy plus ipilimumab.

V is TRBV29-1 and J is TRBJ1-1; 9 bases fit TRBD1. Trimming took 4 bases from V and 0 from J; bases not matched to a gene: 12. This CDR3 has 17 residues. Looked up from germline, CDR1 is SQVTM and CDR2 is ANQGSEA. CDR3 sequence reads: CSVVGDRETPMNTEAFF. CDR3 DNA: TGCAGCGTTGTAGGGGACAGGGAGACCCCTATGAACACTGAAGCTTTCTTT.

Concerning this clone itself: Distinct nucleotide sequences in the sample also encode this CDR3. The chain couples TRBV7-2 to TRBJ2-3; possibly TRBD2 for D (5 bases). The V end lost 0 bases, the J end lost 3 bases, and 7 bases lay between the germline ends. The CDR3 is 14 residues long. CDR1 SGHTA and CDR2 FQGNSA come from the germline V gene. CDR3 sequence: CASSLAGSTDTQYF. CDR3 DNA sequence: TGTGCCAGCAGCTTAGCGGGGAGTACAGATACGCAGTATTTT.